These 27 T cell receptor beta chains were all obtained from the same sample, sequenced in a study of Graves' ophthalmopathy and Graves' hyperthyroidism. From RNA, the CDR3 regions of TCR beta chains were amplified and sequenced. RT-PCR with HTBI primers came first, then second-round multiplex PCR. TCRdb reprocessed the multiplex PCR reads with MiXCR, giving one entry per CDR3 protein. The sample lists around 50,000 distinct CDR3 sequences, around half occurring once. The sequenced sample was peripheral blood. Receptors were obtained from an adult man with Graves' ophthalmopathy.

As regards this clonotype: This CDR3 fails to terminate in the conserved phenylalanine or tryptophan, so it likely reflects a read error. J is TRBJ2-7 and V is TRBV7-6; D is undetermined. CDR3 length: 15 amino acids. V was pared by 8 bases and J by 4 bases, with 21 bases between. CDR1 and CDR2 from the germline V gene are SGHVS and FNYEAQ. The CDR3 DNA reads TGTGCCAGCGGCACGACCGTCCCATATTCTTACGAGCAGTACTTA. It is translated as CASGTTVPYSYEQYL.

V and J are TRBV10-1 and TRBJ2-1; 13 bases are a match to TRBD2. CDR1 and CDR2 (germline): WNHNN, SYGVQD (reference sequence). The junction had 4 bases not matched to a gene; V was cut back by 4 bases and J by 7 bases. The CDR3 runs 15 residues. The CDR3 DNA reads TGCGCCAGCAGTGGCGGACTAGCGGGAGTGAATGAGCAGTTCTTC. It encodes CASSGGLAGVNEQFF.

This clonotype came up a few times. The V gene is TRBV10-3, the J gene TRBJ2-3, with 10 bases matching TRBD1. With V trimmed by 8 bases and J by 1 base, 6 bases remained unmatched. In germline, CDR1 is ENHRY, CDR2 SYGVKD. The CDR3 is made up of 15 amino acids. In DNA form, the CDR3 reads TGTGCCATCGGGGGACAGGGGTCCGGCACAGATACGCAGTATTTT. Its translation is CAIGGQGSGTDTQYF.

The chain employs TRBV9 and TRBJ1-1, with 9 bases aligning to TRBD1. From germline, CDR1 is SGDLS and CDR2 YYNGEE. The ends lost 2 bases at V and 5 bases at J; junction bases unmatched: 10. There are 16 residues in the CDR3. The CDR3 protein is CASSVSRGQGGTEAFF. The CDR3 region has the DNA TGTGCCAGCAGCGTGTCCAGGGGACAGGGTGGAACTGAAGCTTTCTTT.

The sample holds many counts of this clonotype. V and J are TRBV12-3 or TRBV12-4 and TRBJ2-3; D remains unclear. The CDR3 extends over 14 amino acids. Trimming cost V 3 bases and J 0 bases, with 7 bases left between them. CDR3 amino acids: CASSLSTSTDTQYF. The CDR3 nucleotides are TGTGCCAGCAGTTTGAGCACTAGCACAGATACGCAGTATTTT.

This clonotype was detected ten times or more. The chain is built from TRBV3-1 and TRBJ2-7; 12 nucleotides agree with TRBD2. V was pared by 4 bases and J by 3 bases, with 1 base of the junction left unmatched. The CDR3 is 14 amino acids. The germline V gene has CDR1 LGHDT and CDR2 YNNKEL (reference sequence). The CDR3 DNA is TGTGCCAGCAGCCCGACTAGCGGGGGCTACGAGCAGTACTTC. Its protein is CASSPTSGGYEQYF.

CDR3 region: CSARWQGDNSPLHF. In DNA, the CDR3 is TGCAGTGCTAGGTGGCAGGGGGATAATTCACCCCTCCACTTT. The chain carries TRBV20-1 and TRBJ1-6; 7 nucleotides match TRBD1. J gave up 5 bases and V 3 bases, and 4 bases lay outside the gene matches. Per germline, CDR1 DFQATT and CDR2 SNEGSKA (reference sequence). This CDR3 contains 14 residues.

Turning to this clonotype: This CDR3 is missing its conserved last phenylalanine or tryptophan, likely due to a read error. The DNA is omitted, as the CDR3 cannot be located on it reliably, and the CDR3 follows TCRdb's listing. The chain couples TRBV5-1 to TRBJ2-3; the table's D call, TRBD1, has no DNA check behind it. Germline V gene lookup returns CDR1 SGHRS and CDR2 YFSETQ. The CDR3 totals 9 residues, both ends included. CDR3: CASSPGVRQ.

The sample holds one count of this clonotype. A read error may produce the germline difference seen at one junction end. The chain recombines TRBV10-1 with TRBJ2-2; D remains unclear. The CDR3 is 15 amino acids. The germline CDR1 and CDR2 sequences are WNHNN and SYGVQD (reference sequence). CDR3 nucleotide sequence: TGCGCCAGCTGTGAGTCCGTGGAGCTCACCGGGGAGCTGTTTTTT. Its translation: CASCESVELTGELFF.

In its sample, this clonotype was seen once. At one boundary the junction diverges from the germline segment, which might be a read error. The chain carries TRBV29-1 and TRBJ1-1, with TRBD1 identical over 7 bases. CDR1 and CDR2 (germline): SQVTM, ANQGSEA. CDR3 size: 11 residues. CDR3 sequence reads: CSVPGGAEAFF. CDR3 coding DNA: TGCAGCGTGCCAGGGGGGGCTGAAGCCTTCTTT.

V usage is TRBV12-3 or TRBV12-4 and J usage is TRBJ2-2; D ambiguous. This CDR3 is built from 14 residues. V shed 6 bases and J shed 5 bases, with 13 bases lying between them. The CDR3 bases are TGTGCCAGCAGCCCCCAAGTGTCGACCGGGGAGCTGTTTTTT. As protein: CASSPQVSTGELFF.

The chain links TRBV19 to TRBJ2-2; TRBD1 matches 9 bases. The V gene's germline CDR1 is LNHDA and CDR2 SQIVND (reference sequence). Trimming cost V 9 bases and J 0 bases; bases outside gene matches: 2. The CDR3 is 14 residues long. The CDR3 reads CASGTGTNTGELFF. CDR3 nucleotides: TGTGCCAGCGGGACAGGGACGAACACCGGGGAGCTGTTTTTT.

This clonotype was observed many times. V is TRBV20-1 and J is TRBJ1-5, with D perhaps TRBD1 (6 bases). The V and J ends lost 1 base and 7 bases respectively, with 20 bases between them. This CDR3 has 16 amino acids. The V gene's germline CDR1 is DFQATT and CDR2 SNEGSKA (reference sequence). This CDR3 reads CSARVFNRDGEQPQHF. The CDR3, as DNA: TGCAGTGCTAGAGTGTTTAACAGGGACGGAGAACAGCCCCAGCATTTT.

The CDR3 nucleotides are TGTGCCAGCAGCGTTTATTCGAACACCGGGGATGGTATCCAGTACTTC. Encoded protein: CASSVYSNTGDGIQYF. The V call is TRBV7-9, the J call TRBJ2-5, with D perhaps TRBD2 (5 bases). V lost 5 bases, J lost 10 bases, and 26 bases lay in between. The CDR3 covers 16 residues. CDR1 is SEHNR, CDR2 FQNEAQ, per germline (reference sequence).

The CDR3 loop reads CASSTGQGAREKLFF. The DNA for the CDR3 is TGTGCCAGCAGCACTGGACAGGGGGCTAGAGAAAAACTGTTTTTT. The V gene is TRBV14, the J gene TRBJ1-4; 11 nucleotides agree with TRBD1. In germline, CDR1 is SGHDN, CDR2 FVKESK. V trimming: 5 bases; J trimming: 8 bases; junction bases outside the gene matches: 7. The CDR3 covers 15 residues.

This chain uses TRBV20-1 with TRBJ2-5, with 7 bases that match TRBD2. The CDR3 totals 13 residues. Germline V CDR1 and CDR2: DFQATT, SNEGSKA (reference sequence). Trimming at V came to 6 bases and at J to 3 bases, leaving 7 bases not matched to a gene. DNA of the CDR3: TGCAGTGCAGCACTAGCGAGGAAAGAGACCCAGTACTTC. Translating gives CSAALARKETQYF.

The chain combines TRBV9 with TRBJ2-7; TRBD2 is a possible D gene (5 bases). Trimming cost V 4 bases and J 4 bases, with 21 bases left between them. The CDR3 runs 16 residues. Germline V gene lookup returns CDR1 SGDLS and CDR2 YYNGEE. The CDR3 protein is CASSPTSEGGFYEQYF. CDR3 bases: TGTGCCAGCAGCCCCACTTCAGAGGGTGGGTTTTACGAGCAGTACTTC.

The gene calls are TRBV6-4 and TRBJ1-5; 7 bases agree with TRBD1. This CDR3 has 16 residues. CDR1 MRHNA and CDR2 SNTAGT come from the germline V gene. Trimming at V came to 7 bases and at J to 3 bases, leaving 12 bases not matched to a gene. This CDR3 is CASTRWQTGFNQPQHF. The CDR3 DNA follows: TGTGCCAGCACCCGATGGCAGACAGGGTTCAATCAGCCCCAGCATTTT.

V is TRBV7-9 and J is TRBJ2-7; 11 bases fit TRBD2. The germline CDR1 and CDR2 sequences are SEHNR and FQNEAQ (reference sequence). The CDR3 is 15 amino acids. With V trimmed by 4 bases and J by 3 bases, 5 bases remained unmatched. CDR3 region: CASSSGTSGLYEQYF. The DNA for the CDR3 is TGTGCCAGCAGCTCAGGGACTAGCGGCCTCTACGAGCAGTACTTC.

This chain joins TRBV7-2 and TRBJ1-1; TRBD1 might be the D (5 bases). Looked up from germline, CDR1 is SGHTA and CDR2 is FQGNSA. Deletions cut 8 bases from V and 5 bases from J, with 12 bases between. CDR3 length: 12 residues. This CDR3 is CTSGSGGTEAFF. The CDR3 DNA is TGTACCAGCGGCTCCGGGGGGACTGAAGCTTTCTTT.

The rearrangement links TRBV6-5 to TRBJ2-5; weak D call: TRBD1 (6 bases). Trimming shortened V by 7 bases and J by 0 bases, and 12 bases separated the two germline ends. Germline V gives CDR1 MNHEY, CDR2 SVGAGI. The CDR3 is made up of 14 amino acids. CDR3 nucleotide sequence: TGTGCCAGCACCCCGGACAGTAACCAAGAGACCCAGTACTTC. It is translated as CASTPDSNQETQYF.

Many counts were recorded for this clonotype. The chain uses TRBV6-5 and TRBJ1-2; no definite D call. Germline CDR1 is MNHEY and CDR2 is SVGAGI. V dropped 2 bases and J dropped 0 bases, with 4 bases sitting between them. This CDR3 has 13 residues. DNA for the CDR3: TGTGCCAGCAGTTACGAAGCTAACTATGGCTACACCTTC. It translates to CASSYEANYGYTF.

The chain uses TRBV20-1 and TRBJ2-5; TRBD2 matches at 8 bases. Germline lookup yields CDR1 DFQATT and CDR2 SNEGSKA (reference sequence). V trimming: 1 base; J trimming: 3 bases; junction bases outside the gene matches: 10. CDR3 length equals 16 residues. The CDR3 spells CSARGHTSGREETQYF. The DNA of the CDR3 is TGCAGTGCTAGAGGTCATACTAGCGGAAGGGAAGAGACCCAGTACTTC.

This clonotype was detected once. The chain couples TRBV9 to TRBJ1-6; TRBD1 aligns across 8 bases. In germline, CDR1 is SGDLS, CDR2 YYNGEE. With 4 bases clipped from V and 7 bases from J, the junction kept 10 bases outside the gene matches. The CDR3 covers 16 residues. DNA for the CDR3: TGTGCCAGCAGCTTAACCTTCTCAGGGGGCAATTCACCCCTCCACTTT. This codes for CASSLTFSGGNSPLHF.

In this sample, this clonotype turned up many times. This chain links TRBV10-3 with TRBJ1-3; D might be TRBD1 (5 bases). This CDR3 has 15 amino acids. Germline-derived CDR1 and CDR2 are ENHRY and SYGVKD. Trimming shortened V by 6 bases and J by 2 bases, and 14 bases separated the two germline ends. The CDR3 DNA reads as TGTGCCATCAGACCCTCCCCGGGGGCTGGAAACACCATATATTTT. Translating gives CAIRPSPGAGNTIYF.

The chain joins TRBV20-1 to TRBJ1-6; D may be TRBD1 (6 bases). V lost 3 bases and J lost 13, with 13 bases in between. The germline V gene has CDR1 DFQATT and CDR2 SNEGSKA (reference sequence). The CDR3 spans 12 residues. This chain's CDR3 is CSASRGGGPLHF. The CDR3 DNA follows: TGCAGTGCTAGCAGGGGAGGAGGGCCCCTCCACTTT.

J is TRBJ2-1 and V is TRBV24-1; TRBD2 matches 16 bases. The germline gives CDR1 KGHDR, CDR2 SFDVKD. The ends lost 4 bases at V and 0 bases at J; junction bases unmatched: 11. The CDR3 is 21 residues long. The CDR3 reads CATSETFGTSGRASSYNEQFF. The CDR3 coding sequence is TGTGCCACCAGTGAGACATTCGGGACTAGCGGGAGGGCCTCCTCCTACAATGAGCAGTTCTTC.